This TCR beta chain originates from a study of T-cell memory formation after mild COVID-19. About the study: TCR clusters were largely donor specific. Overall study findings and caveats: CD8+ contracting clones occupied EMRA, while CD4+ ones occupied mainly CM and EM. Clones shrinking from day 15 to 85 showed even CD4/CD8 mixes; later expanders tilted CD4+.

V lost 6 bases to trimming and J lost 5 bases, with 10 bases between them. The CDR3 consists of 13 residues. TCRdb re-analysed the 5' RACE reads in MiXCR, keeping a single row per CDR3 protein. The table has 150,000 to 200,000 distinct CDR3 sequences, roughly 14% seen once; the top ten hold 14%. In its sample, this clonotype was seen a few times. Its antigen is currently unknown. The rearrangement uses TRBV12-3 or TRBV12-4 and TRBJ2-2; the D is unclear. The source material was PBMCs or a T cell subset sorted from them (not recorded which). This sequence originates from an adult woman who had mild COVID-19 (a few samples of this study predate the infection). Cell type and time point are not known. This chain's CDR3 is CASRQIPTGELFF. The CDR3 bases are TGTGCCAGCAGACAAATCCCAACCGGGGAGCTGTTTTTT.